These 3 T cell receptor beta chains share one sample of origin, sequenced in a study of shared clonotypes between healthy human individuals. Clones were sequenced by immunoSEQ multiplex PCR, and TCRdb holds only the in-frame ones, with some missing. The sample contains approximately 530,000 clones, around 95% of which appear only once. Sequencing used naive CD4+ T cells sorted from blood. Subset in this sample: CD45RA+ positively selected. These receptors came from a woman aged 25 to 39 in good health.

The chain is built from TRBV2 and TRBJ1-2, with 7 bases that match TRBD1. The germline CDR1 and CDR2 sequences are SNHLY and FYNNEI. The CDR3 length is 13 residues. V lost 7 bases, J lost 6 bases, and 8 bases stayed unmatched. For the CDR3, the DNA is TGTGCCAGCACCGGGGTAGGGGGCGATGGCTACACCTTC. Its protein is CASTGVGGDGYTF.

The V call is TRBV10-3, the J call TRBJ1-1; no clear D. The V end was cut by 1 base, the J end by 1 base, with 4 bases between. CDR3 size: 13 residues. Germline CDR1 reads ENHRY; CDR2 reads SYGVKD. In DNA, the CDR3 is TGTGCCATCAGTGAGTTAGAGAACACTGAAGCTTTCTTT. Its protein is CAISELENTEAFF.

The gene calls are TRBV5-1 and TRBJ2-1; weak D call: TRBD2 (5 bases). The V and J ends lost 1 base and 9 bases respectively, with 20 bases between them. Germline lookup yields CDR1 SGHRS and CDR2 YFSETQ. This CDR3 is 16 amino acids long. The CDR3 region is CASSLFGEGLGGEQFF. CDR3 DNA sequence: TGCGCCAGCAGCTTGTTTGGAGAGGGCCTGGGCGGTGAGCAGTTCTTC.